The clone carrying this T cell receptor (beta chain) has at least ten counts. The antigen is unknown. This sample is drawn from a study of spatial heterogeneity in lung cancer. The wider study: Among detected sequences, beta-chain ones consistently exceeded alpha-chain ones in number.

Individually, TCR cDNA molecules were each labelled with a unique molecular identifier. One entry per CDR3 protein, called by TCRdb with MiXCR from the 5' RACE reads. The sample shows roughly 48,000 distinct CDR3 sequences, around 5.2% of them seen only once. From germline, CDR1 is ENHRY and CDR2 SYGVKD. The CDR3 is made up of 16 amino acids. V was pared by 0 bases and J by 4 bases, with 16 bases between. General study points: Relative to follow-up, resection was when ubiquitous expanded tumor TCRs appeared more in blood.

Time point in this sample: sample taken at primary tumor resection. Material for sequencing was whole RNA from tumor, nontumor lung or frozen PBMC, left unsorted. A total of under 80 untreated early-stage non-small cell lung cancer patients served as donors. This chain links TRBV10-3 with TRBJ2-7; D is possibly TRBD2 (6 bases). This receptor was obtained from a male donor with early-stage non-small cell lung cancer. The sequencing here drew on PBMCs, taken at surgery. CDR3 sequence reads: CAISESWGEAGYEQYF. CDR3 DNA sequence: TGTGCCATCAGTGAGTCCTGGGGGGAGGCCGGGTACGAGCAGTACTTC.